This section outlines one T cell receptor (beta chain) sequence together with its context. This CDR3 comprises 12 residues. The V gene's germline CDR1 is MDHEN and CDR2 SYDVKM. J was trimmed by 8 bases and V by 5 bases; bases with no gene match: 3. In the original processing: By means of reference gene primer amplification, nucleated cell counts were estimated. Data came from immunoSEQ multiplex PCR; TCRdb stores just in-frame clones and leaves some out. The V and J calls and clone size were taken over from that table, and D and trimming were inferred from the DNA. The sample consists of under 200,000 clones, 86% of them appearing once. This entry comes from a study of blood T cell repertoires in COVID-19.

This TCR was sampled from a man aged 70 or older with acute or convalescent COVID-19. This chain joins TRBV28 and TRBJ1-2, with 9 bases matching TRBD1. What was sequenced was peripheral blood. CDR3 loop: CASSRDRVGYTF. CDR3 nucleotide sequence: TGTGCCAGCAGTAGGGACAGGGTGGGCTACACCTTC.